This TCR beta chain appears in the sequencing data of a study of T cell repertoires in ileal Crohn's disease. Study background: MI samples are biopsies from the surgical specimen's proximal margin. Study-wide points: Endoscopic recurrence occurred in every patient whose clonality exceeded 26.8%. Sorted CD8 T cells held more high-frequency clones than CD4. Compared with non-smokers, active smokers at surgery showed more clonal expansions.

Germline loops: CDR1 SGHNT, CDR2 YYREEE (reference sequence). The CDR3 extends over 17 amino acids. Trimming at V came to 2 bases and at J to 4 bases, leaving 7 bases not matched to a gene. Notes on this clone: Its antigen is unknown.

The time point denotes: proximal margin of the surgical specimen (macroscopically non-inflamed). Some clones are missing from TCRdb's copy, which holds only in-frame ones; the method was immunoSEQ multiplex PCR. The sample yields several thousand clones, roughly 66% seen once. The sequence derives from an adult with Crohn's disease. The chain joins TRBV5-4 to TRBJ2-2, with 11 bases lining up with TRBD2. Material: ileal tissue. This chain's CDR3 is CASSFTSGSVVTGELFF. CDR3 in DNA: TGTGCCAGCAGCTTTACTAGCGGGAGCGTTGTCACCGGGGAGCTGTTTTTT. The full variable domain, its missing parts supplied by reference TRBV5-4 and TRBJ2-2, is ETGVTQSPTHLIKTRGQQVTLRCSSQSGHNTVSWYQQALGQGPQFIFQYYREEENGRGNFPPRFSGLQFPNYSSELNVNALELDDSALYLCASSFTSGSVVTGELFFGEGSRLTVL.